The entry that follows covers one T cell receptor beta chain sequence. This receptor's antigen is unknown. Per-base quality was not reported, and no clone a single base away is much larger than it. The immunoSEQ Assay, a bias-controlled multiplex PCR, was used to amplify TCRbeta CDR3 regions from genomic DNA. As for the original processing: Within the assay, amplification of reference gene primers was used to estimate how many nucleated cells each sample contained. To quantify the absolute abundance of each unique TCRbeta CDR3 rearrangement, sequence reads were collapsed and filtered. For each sample, productive Simpson clonality was calculated by taking the square root of Simpson's diversity index across productive rearrangements. The table was pulled from immuneACCESS by TCRdb, which kept in-frame rearrangements only. Such tables lose some clones; where checked, under half of the loss comes from unresolved V genes, and the rest has no known cause. The V and J calls and clone size were taken over from that table, and D and trimming were inferred from the DNA. The sample table records over 70,000 clones; 70% to 80% of these occur just once. Under 50% of the sample is held by the ten biggest clonotypes.

The source of the sample is a study of blood T cell repertoires in COVID-19 (dated by TCRdb to 2018 to 2020). Study-level background: Collaborator samples came from the United States, Italy and Spain and covered acute and convalescent phases of COVID-19. The dataset comprised deeply sampled blood TCRbeta repertoires from subjects exposed to, actively infected with, or recovered from COVID-19. The samples were drawn from two sources: the first 160 participants of the ongoing ImmuneRACE study, and over 950 subjects contributed by 6 global collaborators. The repertoires were released in a freely available public database intended as a resource for research on the immune response to SARS-CoV-2. A de-identified subject ID, COVID-19 status, age in years and sex were almost always included in the sample metadata. The material from the prospective study consisted of cDNA or gDNA derived from T cells, B-cell-depleted T cells, or PBMCs. Where HLA class I and class II types were available, the types were taken from metadata supplied by the sample provider, not from assay-based typing. The investigation overall reported the following: How much clinical and demographic metadata was included differed by source and by participant, and the metadata was provided uncurated.

Whole blood was collected in K2EDTA tubes by collaborating institutions according to the institutions' own protocols. For TCRbeta analysis, collaborators shipped samples in one of three forms: frozen whole blood, isolated PBMCs, or DNA extracted from either of those sample types. The CDR3, from cysteine to phenylalanine, totals 16 residues. The sequence is cut down to CDR3 DNA, 48 bases in frame from base 1. The germline V and J ends show losses of 3 bases and 0 bases respectively, and no gene match explains 8 bases of the junction. CDR1 and CDR2 are drawn from the germline V gene (reference sequence): GTSNPN, SVGIG.

The TCR comes from a human donor in a cohort sampled during active COVID-19. The chain was built from TRBV30 and TRBJ1-3; 7 middle bases align to TRBD1. The sample was peripheral blood. CDR3 reads: CAWSRGQLTSGNTIYF. In nucleotides, the sequence is TGTGCCTGGAGCAGGGGACAGCTAACCTCTGGAAACACCATATATTTT.